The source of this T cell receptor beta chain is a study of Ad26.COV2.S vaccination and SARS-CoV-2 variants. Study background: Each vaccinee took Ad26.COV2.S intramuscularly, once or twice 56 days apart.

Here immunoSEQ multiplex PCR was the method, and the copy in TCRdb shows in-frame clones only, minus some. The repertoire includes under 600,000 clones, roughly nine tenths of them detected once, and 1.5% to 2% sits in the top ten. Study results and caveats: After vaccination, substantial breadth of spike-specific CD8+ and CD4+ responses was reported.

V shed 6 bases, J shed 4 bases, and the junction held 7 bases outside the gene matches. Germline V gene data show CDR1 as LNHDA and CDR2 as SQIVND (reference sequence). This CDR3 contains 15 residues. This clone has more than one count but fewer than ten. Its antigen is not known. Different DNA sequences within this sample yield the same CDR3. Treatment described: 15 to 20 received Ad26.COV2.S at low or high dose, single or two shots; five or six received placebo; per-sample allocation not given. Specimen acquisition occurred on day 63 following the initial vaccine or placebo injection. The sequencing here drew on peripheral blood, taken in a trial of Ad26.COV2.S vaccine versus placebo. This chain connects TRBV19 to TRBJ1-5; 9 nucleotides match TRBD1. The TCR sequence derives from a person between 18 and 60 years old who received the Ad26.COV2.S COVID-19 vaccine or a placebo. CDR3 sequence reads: CASSRWGQGNQPQHF. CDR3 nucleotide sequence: TGTGCCAGTAGCCGGTGGGGACAGGGAAATCAGCCCCAGCATTTT. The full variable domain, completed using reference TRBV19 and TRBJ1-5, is DGGITQSPKYLFRKEGQNVTLSCEQNLNHDAMYWYRQDPGQGLRLIYYSQIVNDFQKGDIAEGYSVSREKKESFPLTVTSAQKNPTAFYLCASSRWGQGNQPQHFGDGTRLSIL.